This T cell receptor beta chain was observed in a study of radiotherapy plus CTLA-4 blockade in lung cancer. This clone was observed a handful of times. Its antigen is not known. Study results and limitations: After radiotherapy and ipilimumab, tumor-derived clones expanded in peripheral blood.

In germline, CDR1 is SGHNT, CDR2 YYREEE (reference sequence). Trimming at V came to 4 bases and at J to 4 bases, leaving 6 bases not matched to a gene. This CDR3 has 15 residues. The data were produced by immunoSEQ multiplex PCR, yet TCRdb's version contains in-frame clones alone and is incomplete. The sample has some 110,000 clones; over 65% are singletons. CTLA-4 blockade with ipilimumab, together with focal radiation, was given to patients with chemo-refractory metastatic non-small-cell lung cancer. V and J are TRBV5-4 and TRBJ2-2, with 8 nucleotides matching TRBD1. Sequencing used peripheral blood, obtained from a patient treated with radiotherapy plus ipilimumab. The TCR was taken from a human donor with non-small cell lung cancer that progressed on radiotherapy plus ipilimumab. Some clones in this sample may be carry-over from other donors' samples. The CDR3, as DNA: TGTGCCAGCAGCAACGGACAGGGCGCCACCGGGGAGCTGTTTTTT. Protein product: CASSNGQGATGELFF.